A selection of T cell receptor beta chains follows, all from one sample in a study of OX40 agonist ivuxolimab in advanced cancers. Here immunoSEQ multiplex PCR was the method, and the copy in TCRdb shows in-frame clones only, minus some. In the table there are 35,000 to 50,000 clones, 88% of which are singletons. This specimen consisted of CD4+ or CD8+ T cells sorted from blood, obtained in a trial of the OX40 agonist ivuxolimab. These receptors were taken from an adult with an advanced solid tumor such as melanoma, head and neck, liver or kidney cancer. The CDR3 runs from the conserved cysteine through the conserved F or W. Each record gives: D gene, V gene, J gene, clone size, CDR3 protein, CDR3 DNA. D genes are given only for firm matches. Size tells how often a clone was seen (once, few, many) or the class of an expanded clone, and some rows leave it out.

TRBD1	TRBV4-2	TRBJ2-5	-	CASSQLDRPLAETQYF	TGTGCCAGCAGCCAGTTGGACAGGCCCCTCGCAGAGACCCAGTACTTC
-	TRBV15	TRBJ2-3	-	CATSRDPSLDTQYF	TGTGCCACCAGCAGAGATCCATCCTTGGATACGCAGTATTTT
-	TRBV10-3	TRBJ2-3	-	CAINRAGPTDTQYF	TGTGCCATCAACAGAGCGGGCCCCACAGATACGCAGTATTTT
-	TRBV18	TRBJ2-7	-	CASSPRGLHYEQYF	TGTGCCAGCTCACCCCGGGGACTTCACTACGAGCAGTACTTC
TRBD1	TRBV9	TRBJ1-3	few	CASSYGQGSGNTIYF	TGTGCCAGCAGCTACGGACAGGGTAGTGGAAACACCATATATTTT
-	TRBV19	TRBJ2-5	once	CASGEAWEQETQYF	TGTGCCAGCGGGGAGGCCTGGGAACAAGAGACCCAGTACTTC
-	TRBV19	TRBJ1-2	few	CASGETGYGYTF	TGTGCCAGCGGAGAGACGGGATATGGCTACACCTTC
-	TRBV7-2	TRBJ2-5	-	CASSLDRGETQYF	TGTGCCAGCAGCTTAGACCGGGGGGAGACCCAGTACTTC
TRBD2	TRBV7-2	TRBJ2-7	-	CASSLIRASGTPGEQYF	TGTGCCAGCAGCTTAATTCGAGCCAGCGGGACGCCTGGCGAGCAGTACTTC
TRBD2	TRBV9	TRBJ2-7	-	CASSPVAGSYEQYF	TGTGCCAGCAGCCCAGTAGCGGGATCCTACGAGCAGTACTTC
-	TRBV6-6	TRBJ2-7	-	CASSSSTSRPYEQYF	-
TRBD2	TRBV7-2	TRBJ2-7	-	CASSASGGYEQYF	TGTGCCAGCAGCGCTAGCGGCGGCTACGAGCAGTACTTC
-	TRBV7-2	TRBJ1-2	-	CASKGTDYGYTF	TGTGCCAGCAAAGGCACCGACTATGGCTACACCTTC
-	TRBV7-3	TRBJ2-5	-	CASSPNWGETQYF	TGTGCCAGCAGCCCTAACTGGGGAGAGACCCAGTACTTC
-	TRBV6-4	TRBJ2-5	-	CASSDSEGRETQYF	TGTGCCAGCAGTGACTCAGAGGGGAGAGAGACCCAGTACTTC
-	TRBV7-9	TRBJ2-5	-	CASNLLSTPGTQYF	TGTGCCAGCAACCTACTGAGCACCCCGGGGACCCAGTACTTC
TRBD1	TRBV7-2	TRBJ1-4	-	CASSLTGGRNEKLFF	TGTGCCAGCAGCTTAACAGGGGGCAGAAATGAAAAACTGTTTTTT
-	TRBV6-6	TRBJ2-7	few	CASSYRNEQYF	TGTGCCAGCAGTTACAGAAACGAGCAGTACTTC
TRBD1	TRBV18	TRBJ2-7	-	CASSPEGQGEYF	TGTGCCAGCTCACCCGAAGGACAGGGCGAGTACTTC
-	TRBV9	TRBJ2-2	-	CASSGLPDRTPGELFF	TGTGCCAGCAGCGGACTTCCCGATAGGACGCCCGGGGAGCTGTTTTTT
-	TRBV6-1	TRBJ1-6	-	CASMRYGNSPLHF	TGTGCCAGCATGAGGTATGGAAATTCACCCCTCCACTTT
-	TRBV6-5	TRBJ2-7	-	CASSYSSRKAYEQYF	TGTGCCAGCAGTTACTCAAGTCGGAAAGCCTACGAGCAGTACTTC
TRBD1	TRBV7-9	TRBJ2-3	-	CASSNRGPGTDTQYF	TGTGCCAGCAGCAACAGGGGGCCCGGCACAGATACGCAGTATTTT
TRBD2	TRBV29-1	TRBJ2-7	-	CSGLLAGQPSEQYF	TGCAGCGGGTTACTAGCGGGACAGCCCAGCGAGCAGTACTTC
TRBD2	TRBV28	TRBJ2-7	-	CASSSFSSGTEQYF	TGTGCCAGCAGTTCCTTTTCTAGCGGGACAGAGCAGTACTTC
-	TRBV2	TRBJ2-1	once	CASGGTQSYNEQFF	TGTGCCAGCGGGGGGACTCAATCCTACAATGAGCAGTTCTTC
-	TRBV11-3	TRBJ2-2	-	CASSFDSAEYTGELFF	TGTGCCAGCAGCTTCGACAGCGCTGAGTACACCGGGGAGCTGTTTTTT
-	TRBV18	TRBJ2-7	-	CASSLSGSSGYEQYF	TGTGCCAGCTCCCTCTCCGGGAGTTCTGGCTACGAGCAGTACTTC
-	TRBV18	TRBJ2-5	-	CASSRNSQGETQYF	TGTGCCAGCTCTCGTAACTCCCAGGGGGAGACCCAGTACTTC
-	TRBV28	TRBJ2-1	-	CASSRARGKSSYNEQFF	TGTGCCAGCAGCCGCGCCCGGGGCAAAAGCTCCTACAATGAGCAGTTCTTC
-	TRBV19	TRBJ1-1	-	CASNPEPASTEAFF	TGTGCCAGTAATCCCGAGCCGGCGAGCACTGAAGCTTTCTTT
-	TRBV5-4	TRBJ1-1	once	CASKPGGLNTEAFF	TGTGCCAGCAAGCCCGGGGGCCTGAACACTGAAGCTTTCTTT
TRBD1	TRBV9	TRBJ2-3	-	CASSKRTGEGTDTQYF	TGTGCCAGCAGCAAAAGGACAGGGGAGGGCACAGATACGCAGTATTTT
-	TRBV5-1	TRBJ1-1	-	CASSLPGFGNTEAFF	TGCGCCAGCAGCTTACCAGGGTTCGGGAACACTGAAGCTTTCTTT
TRBD2	TRBV18	TRBJ2-5	-	CASCPGGDIQETQYF	TGTGCCAGCTGCCCGGGAGGGGACATTCAAGAGACCCAGTACTTC
-	TRBV16	TRBJ1-2	once	CASSQQANSANYGYTF	TGTGCCAGCAGCCAACAGGCGAATAGTGCTAACTATGGCTACACCTTC
-	TRBV28	TRBJ2-7	-	CASSSPAGPSSYEQYF	TGTGCCAGCAGTTCCCCCGCAGGGCCCAGCTCCTACGAGCAGTACTTC
-	TRBV25-1	TRBJ2-2	-	CASRRQVGGPPTSGELFF	TGTGCCAGCAGGCGACAGGTTGGGGGACCCCCTACGTCCGGGGAGCTGTTTTTT
TRBD2	TRBV28	TRBJ2-3	-	CASRRGGRADTQYF	TGTGCCAGCAGACGCGGGGGGCGCGCAGATACGCAGTATTTT
-	TRBV2	TRBJ2-7	-	CASNVRGWRYEQYF	TGTGCCAGCAACGTCAGGGGCTGGCGGTACGAGCAGTACTTC
-	TRBV9	TRBJ2-1	-	CASSVGGFGFDEQFF	TGTGCCAGCAGCGTAGGGGGATTCGGTTTCGATGAGCAGTTCTTC
TRBD2	TRBV9	TRBJ2-2	-	CASSPDPLAGSTGELFF	TGTGCCAGCAGCCCAGACCCCTTAGCGGGAAGCACCGGGGAGCTGTTTTTT
TRBD2	TRBV18	TRBJ2-5	-	CASSPGLAGDPPQETQYF	TGTGCCAGCTCACCCGGACTAGCGGGAGACCCTCCTCAAGAGACCCAGTACTTC
-	TRBV5-5	TRBJ2-1	-	CASSRALIVPQFF	TGTGCCAGCAGCCGGGCCTTAATTGTTCCCCAGTTCTTC